This T cell receptor beta chain appears in the sequencing data of a study of regulatory T cells in long-lasting Graves disease (dated by TCRdb to about 2021). Background for the entire study: Persistent Graves' disease was defined as persistently positive TSH receptor autoantibodies together with antithyroid drug treatment for over 5 years. The study was conducted in China and was registered as a clinical trial. TCR sequencing covered about 13 persistent and around 20 newly diagnosed Graves' disease patients, about 35 samples in total. This study used TCR sequencing and RNA sequencing of peripheral blood to compare persistent Graves' disease patients against newly diagnosed Graves' disease patients. In the clinical cohort, patients with persistent Graves' disease had used antithyroid drugs for an average of around ten years.

Inclusive of the bounding cysteine and phenylalanine, the CDR3 is 14 residues long. Here the CDR3 DNA is all that survives: 42 bases in frame from base 1. The germline V gene encodes CDR1 SGHAT and CDR2 FQDESV (reference sequence). Trimming takes 5 bases from V and 4 bases from J, and the germline ends sit 14 bases apart. This clonotype was observed at least ten times. Its antigen is still unknown. Base qualities were left out, and no much larger clone turns up one base away. What the work shows at the level of the full study, not this receptor alone: Compared with newly diagnosed patients, persistent Graves' disease patients had lower TCR Shannon entropy and fewer highly expanded clones, which suggests clonal expansion. Patients with persistent disease shared more public clonotypes (around 2,500) than newly diagnosed patients did (966). The study examined only peripheral blood because the primary lesion, thyroid tissue, could not be accessed. Preferential use of TRBV28, TRBJ1-2 and TRBJ2-5 was observed in persistent disease, whereas TRBV20-1 and TRBJ2-1 were favored in newly diagnosed disease. Sequencing and analysis were restricted to the TCR beta chain. The authors noted that the small sample size was a limitation that may lower accuracy.

Reading the label with the study, this specimen's time point is: persistent/refractory GD, antithyroid drugs over 5 years with positive TRAb. For both TCR sequencing and RNA sequencing, RNA was extracted from PBMCs using TRIzol. Graves' disease was diagnosed according to American Thyroid Association guidelines. Patients were recruited from an endocrinology department in Xi'an, China. From each patient, 7.5 to 9.5 milliliters of peripheral blood was collected into an EDTA anticoagulant tube. Ficoll Paque Plus density gradient separation was used to isolate PBMCs, and no further T cell sorting was done. RNA quality was checked with an Agilent 2100 Bioanalyzer and agarose gel, and concentration with a NanoDrop 2000. The library was made by multiplex PCR. Sequenced using an Illumina HiSeq 4000. iRepertoire HTBI primers and Arm-PCR amplification of CDR3 regions were used to construct TCR beta libraries. Before sequencing, the PCR products went through gel purification. From the authors' description of their analysis: Gene usage analysis of CDR3 amino acid clonotypes relied on the roughly 60 TRBV and fewer than 15 TRBJ segments identified across samples. Filtered high-quality paired reads were merged into contigs using COPE and FqMerger. BLAST was used to align contigs to IMGT TRBV, TRBD and TRBJ reference genes, and CDR3 was defined according to IMGT. Any clonotype with a frequency above 0.1% was classified as a highly expanded clone. Shannon entropy served as the measure of repertoire diversity, while the Gini coefficient captured V-J evenness. Public clonotypes were defined as clonotypes shared by more than one individual. The public reads were reprocessed in TCRdb via fastp at Q25 and MiXCR, keeping in-frame beta chains. Rows merge per CDR3 protein into single entries with the most common DNA and genes. The V and J calls, along with clone size, are taken from TCRdb and not from the paper's own processing. In all, the sample holds 650,000 to 850,000 distinct CDR3 sequences, and 30% of those were seen once. The ten biggest clones cover roughly 46% of the sample.

Sequences were derived from peripheral blood mononuclear cells (PBMCs), sampled when the disease was refractory, from a patient treated with antithyroid drugs. The rearrangement combines TRBV11-1 with TRBJ1-1; the D gene is unclear. The source is a female donor with Graves disease. The CDR3 region: CASSLSSRSTEAFF. Read as DNA, the sequence is TGTGCCAGCAGCCTCTCGAGCAGGTCCACTGAAGCTTTCTTT.